This is a list of T cell receptor beta chains from one sample in a study of T cells in Graves' hyperthyroidism and ophthalmopathy. In TCRdb, the multiplex PCR reads were re-called with MiXCR into one record per CDR3 protein. Of approximately 610,000 distinct CDR3 sequences in the sample, 14% to 15% were seen once. The sample comprised blood. Source of these receptors: a woman aged 35 to 49 with Graves' ophthalmopathy. The CDR3 runs from the conserved cysteine through the conserved F or W. A D gene is named only where the DNA matches it firmly. Part of the rows lack a size; the others show once, few, many or a class for expanded clones.

V gene	D gene	J gene	clone size	CDR3 DNA	CDR3 protein
TRBV24-1	-	TRBJ1-2	-	TGTGCCACCAGTGGAGCTGGAGCTAACTATGGCTACACCTTC	CATSGAGANYGYTF
TRBV30	-	TRBJ2-5	many	TGTGCCTGGAGCATCGGGTCAGAGACCCAGTACTTC	CAWSIGSETQYF
TRBV28	TRBD1	TRBJ1-2	-	TGTGCCAGCAGAAAGACAGGGGGCAGTACTAACTATGGCTACACCTTC	CASRKTGGSTNYGYTF
TRBV28	-	TRBJ1-1	few	TGTGCCAGCAAAGGGAGCCTCACTGAAGCTTTCTTT	CASKGSLTEAFF
TRBV6-1	TRBD2	TRBJ2-5	few	TGTGCCAGCACCCTCACTTTTCCAGCGGGAGACCAAGAGACCCAGTACTTC	CASTLTFPAGDQETQYF
TRBV28	TRBD1	TRBJ1-1	many	TGTGCCAGCAGTCCTTGGGACAGGGAGAACACTGAAGCTTTCTTT	CASSPWDRENTEAFF
TRBV28	-	TRBJ1-2	many	TGTGCCAGCGGAAACTATGGCTACACCTTC	CASGNYGYTF
TRBV15	-	TRBJ1-6	many	TGTGCCACCAGCAGAGAGCCAAATTCACCCCTCCACTTT	CATSREPNSPLHF
TRBV6-5	-	TRBJ1-2	many	TGTGCCAGCATTACCTCGAGAAAAACGGCCGCTAACTATGGCTACACCTTC	CASITSRKTAANYGYTF
TRBV6-5	TRBD2	TRBJ2-5	many	TGTGCCAGCAGTATACTAGCGGGAAAAGAGACCCAGTACTTC	CASSILAGKETQYF
TRBV9	TRBD2	TRBJ2-5	many	TGTGCCAGCAGCGTAGGTGTTAGCGGGGGCCAAGAGACCCAGTACTTC	CASSVGVSGGQETQYF
TRBV6-8	-	TRBJ2-7	-	TGTGCCAGCCGGGAGCGAGAGCAGTACTTC	CASREREQYF
TRBV7-8	-	TRBJ1-3	many	TGTGCCAGCAGCTTACTAGCTCTCTCTGGAAACACCATATATTTT	CASSLLALSGNTIYF
TRBV20-1	-	TRBJ1-5	many	TGCAGTGCTAGAGAGGACAGTAGCAATCAGCCCCAGCATTTT	CSAREDSSNQPQHF
TRBV7-8	-	TRBJ2-7	many	TGTGCCAGCAGCTTAGCTATCTCCTACGAGCAGTACTTC	CASSLAISYEQYF
TRBV5-1	-	TRBJ1-1	-	TGCGCCAGCAGCTTCGGGCGGGGGGACACTGAAGCTTTCTTT	CASSFGRGDTEAFF
TRBV7-8	-	TRBJ2-2	few	TGTGCCAGCAACTTGAACGGGGAGCTGTTTTTT	CASNLNGELFF
TRBV12-3/TRBV12-4	-	TRBJ1-2	many	TGTGCCAGCAGTTTAGACAGGGCGGGGGCGAACTATGGCTACACCTTC	CASSLDRAGANYGYTF
TRBV5-1	-	TRBJ2-4	many	TGCGCCAGCAGCTTGGGAGTATTAAACATTCAGTACTTC	CASSLGVLNIQYF
TRBV28	-	TRBJ2-7	many	TGTGCCAGCAACCCAAGGGCCTCTTACTACGAGCAGTACTTC	CASNPRASYYEQYF
TRBV27	-	TRBJ2-7	many	TGTGCCAGCAGTTACAGGGATAGCGAGCAGTACTTC	CASSYRDSEQYF
TRBV7-4	TRBD2	TRBJ2-5	many	TGTGCCAGCAGCTTATCTGGACTAGCGGCAAGTTTGATAGAGACCCAGTACTTC	CASSLSGLAASLIETQYF
TRBV29-1	-	TRBJ2-5	many	TGCAGCGTCGGCCCCCCTAGCAGCCAAGAGACCCAGTACTTC	CSVGPPSSQETQYF
TRBV28	-	TRBJ1-1	many	TGTGCCAGCAGTTTCCAGGGGACTGAAGCTTTCTTT	CASSFQGTEAFF
TRBV12-5	-	TRBJ2-5	many	TGTGCTAGTGGTTTGTTCCCAGCCCTAGAGACCCAGTACTTC	CASGLFPALETQYF
TRBV12-3/TRBV12-4	TRBD2	TRBJ2-7	many	TGTGCCAGCAATCCTACTAGCGGGAGGGCCGACGAGCAGTACTTC	CASNPTSGRADEQYF
TRBV12-3/TRBV12-4	-	TRBJ2-5	-	TGTGCCAGCAGTCCCCGACCGGGGTTAGGGACCCAGTACTTC	CASSPRPGLGTQYF
TRBV6-1	-	TRBJ1-2	many	TGTGCCAGCAGTCCGCCGACAGGCGATAGCTATGGCTACACCTTC	CASSPPTGDSYGYTF